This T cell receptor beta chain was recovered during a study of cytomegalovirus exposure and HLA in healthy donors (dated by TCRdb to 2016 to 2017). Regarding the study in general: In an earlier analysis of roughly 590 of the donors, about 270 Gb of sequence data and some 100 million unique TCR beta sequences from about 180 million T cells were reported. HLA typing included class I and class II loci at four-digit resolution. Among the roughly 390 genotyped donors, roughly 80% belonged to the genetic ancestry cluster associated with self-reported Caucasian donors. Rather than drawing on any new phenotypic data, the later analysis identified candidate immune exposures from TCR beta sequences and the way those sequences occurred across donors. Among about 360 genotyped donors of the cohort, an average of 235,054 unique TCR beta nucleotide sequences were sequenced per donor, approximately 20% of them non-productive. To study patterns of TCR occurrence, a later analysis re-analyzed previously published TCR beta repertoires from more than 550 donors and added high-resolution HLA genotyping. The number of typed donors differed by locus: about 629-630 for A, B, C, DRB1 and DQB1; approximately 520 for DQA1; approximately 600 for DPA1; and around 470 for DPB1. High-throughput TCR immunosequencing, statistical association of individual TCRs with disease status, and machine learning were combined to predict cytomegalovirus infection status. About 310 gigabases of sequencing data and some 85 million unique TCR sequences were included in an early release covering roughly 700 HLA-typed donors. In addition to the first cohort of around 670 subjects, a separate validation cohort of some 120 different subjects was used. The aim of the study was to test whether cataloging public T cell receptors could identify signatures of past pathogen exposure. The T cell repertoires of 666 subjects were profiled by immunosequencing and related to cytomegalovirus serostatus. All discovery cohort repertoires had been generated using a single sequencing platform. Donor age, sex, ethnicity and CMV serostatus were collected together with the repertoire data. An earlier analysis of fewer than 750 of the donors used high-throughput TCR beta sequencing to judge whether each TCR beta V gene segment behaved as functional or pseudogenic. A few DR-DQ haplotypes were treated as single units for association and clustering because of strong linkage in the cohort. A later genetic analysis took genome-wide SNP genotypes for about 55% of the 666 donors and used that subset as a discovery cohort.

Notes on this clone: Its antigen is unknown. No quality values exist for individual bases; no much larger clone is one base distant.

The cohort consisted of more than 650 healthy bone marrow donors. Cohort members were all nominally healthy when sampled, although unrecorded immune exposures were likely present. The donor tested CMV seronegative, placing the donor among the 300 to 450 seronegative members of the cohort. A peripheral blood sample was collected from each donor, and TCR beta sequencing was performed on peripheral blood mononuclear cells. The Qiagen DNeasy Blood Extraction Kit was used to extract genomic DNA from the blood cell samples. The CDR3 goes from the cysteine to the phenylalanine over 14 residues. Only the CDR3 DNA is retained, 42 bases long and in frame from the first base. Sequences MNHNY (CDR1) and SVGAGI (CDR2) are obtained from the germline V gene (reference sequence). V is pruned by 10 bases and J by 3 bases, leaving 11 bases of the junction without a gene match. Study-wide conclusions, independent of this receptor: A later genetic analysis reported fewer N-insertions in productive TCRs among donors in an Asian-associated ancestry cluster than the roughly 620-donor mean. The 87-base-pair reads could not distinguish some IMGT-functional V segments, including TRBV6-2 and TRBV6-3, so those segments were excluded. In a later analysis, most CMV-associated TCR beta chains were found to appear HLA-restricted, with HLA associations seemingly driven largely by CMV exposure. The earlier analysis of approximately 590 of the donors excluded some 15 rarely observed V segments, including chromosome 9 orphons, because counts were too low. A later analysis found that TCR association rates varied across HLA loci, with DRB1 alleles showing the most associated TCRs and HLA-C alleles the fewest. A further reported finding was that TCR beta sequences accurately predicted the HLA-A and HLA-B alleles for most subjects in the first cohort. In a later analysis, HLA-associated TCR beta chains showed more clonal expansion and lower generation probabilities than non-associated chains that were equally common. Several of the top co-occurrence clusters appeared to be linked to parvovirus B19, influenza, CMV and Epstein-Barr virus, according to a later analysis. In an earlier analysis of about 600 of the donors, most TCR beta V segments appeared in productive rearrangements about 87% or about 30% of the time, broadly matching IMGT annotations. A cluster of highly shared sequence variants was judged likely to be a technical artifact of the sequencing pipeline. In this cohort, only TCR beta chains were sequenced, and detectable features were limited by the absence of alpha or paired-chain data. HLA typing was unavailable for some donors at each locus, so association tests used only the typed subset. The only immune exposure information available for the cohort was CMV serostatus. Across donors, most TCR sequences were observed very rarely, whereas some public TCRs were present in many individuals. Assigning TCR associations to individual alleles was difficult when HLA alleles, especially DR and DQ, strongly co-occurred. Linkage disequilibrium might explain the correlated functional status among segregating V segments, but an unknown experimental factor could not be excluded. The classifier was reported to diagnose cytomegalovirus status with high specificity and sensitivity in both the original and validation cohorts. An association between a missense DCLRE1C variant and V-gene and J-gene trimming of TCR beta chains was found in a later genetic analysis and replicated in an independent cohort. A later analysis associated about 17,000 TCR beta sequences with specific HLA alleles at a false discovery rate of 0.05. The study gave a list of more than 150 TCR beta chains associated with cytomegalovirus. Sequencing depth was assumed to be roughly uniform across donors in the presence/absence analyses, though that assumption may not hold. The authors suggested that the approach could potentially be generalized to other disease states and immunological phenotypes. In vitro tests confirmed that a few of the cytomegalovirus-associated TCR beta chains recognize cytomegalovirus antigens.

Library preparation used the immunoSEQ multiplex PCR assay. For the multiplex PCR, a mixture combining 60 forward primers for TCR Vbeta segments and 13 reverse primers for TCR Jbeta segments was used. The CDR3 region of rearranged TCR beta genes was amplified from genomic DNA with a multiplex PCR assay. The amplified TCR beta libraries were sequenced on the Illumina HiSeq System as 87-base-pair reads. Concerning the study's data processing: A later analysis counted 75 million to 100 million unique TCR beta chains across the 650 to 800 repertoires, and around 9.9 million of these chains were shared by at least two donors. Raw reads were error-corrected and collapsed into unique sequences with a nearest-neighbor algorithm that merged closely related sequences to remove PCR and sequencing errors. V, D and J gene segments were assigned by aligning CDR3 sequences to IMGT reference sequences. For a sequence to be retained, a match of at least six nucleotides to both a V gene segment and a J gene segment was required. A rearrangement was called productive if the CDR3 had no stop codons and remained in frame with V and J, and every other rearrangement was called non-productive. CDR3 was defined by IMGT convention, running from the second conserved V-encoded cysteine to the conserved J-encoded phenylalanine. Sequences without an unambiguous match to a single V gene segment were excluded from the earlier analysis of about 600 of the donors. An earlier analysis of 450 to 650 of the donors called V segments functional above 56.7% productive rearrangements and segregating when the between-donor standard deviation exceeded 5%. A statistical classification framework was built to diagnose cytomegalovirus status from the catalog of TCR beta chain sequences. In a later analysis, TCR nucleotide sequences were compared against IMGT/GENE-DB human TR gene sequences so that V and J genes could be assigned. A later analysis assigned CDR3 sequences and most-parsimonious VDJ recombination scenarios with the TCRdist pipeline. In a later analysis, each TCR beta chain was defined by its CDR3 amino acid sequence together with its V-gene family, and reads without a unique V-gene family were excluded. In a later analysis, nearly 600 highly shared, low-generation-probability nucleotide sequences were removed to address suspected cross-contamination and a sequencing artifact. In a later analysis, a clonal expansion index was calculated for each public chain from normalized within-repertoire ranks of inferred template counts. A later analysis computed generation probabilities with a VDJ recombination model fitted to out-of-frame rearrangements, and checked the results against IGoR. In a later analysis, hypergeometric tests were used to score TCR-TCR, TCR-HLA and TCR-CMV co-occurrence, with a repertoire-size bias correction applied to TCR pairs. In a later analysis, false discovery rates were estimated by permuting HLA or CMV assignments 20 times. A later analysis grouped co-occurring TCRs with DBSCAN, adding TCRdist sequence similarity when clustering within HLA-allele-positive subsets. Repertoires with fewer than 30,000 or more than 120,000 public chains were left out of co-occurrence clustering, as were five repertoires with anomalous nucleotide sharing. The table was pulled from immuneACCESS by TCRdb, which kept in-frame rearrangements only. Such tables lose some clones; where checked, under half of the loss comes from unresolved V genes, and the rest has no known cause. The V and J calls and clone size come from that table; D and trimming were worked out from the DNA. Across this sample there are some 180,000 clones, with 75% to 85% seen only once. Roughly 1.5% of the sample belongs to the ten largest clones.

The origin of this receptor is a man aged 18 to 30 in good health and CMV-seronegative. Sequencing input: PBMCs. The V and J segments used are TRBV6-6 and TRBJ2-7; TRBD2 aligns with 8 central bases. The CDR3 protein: CATRGTSGHYEQYF. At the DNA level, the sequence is TGTGCCACCAGAGGTACTAGCGGACACTACGAGCAGTACTTC.